The sequence of this T cell receptor beta chain was determined in a study of blood T cell repertoires in COVID-19. Profiled with immunoSEQ multiplex PCR; TCRdb holds only in-frame clones, not every one. This table holds a few hundred thousand clones, approximately 83% found once. Losses at the gene ends were 0 bases for V and 8 bases for J; bases not matched to a gene: 6. CDR3 length: 14 residues. Germline V gives CDR1 LGHNA, CDR2 YSLEER. This clonotype was obtained from an older woman with acute or convalescent COVID-19. J is TRBJ1-2 and V is TRBV4-3; 7 bases align to TRBD1. Sequencing was performed on peripheral blood. In DNA, the CDR3 is TGCGCCAGCAGCCAAGACGTCAGGGGGGAAGGCTACACCTTC. Its protein is CASSQDVRGEGYTF.